This paragraph covers one T cell receptor beta chain sequence. Its target is unknown. V was pared by 6 bases and J by 6 bases, with 18 bases between. Germline loops: CDR1 MNHEY, CDR2 SVGAGI. The CDR3 totals 15 residues. This sample is drawn from a study of cytomegalovirus exposure and HLA in healthy donors. General study results and limits: V- and J-gene trimming in TCR beta was tied to a missense DCLRE1C variant by an analysis performed later.

With 60 Vbeta and 13 Jbeta primers, the PCR was carried out. The protocol was immunoSEQ multiplex PCR, while the TCRdb copy is restricted to in-frame clones and leaves out a portion. The table lists over 75,000 clones. This receptor was identified in a girl under 18 in good health and CMV-seropositive. The J gene is TRBJ2-1, the V gene TRBV6-5; TRBD1 might be the D (6 bases). The specimen was PBMCs. The chain's CDR3 is CASREQGVVSNEQFF. CDR3 sequence (DNA): TGTGCCAGCAGAGAACAGGGTGTGGTAAGCAATGAGCAGTTCTTC.